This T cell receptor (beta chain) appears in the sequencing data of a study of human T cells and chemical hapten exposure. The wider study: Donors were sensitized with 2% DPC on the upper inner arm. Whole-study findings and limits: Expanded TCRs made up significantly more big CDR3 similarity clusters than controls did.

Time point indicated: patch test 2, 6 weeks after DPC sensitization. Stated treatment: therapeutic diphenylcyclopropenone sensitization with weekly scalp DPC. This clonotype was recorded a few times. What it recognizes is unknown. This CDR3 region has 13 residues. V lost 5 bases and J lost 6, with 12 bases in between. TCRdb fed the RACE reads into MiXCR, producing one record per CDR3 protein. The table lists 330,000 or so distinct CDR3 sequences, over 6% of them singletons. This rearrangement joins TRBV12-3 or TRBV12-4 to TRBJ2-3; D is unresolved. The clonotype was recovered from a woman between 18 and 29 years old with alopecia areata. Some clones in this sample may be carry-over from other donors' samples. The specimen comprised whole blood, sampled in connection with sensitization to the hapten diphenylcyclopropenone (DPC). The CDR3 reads CASSLASADTQYF. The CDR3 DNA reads TGTGCCAGCAGTCTCGCTTCCGCGGATACGCAGTATTTT.